This section outlines one T cell receptor beta chain sequence together with its context. This sample was taken from a study of blood T cell repertoires in COVID-19. Study context: T cells, B-cell-depleted T cells, or PBMCs supplied cDNA or gDNA.

Seattle patients were enrolled while actively infected and followed longitudinally. The data were produced by immunoSEQ multiplex PCR, yet TCRdb's version contains in-frame clones alone and is incomplete. Here the sample spans about 98,000 clones, more than 90% being singletons. Germline V gives CDR1 LGHNA, CDR2 YNFKEQ. The CDR3 has 17 amino acids. Trimming at V came to 0 bases and at J to 7 bases, leaving 9 bases not matched to a gene. This clonotype was sampled from a woman aged 45-65 years with COVID-19, enrolled during active disease. The sample comprised peripheral blood. The chain recombines TRBV4-2 with TRBJ1-2, with TRBD1 identical over 12 bases. CDR3 DNA: TGTGCCAGCAGCCAAGATCTGGGACAGGGGGCGCCGGGTGGCTACACCTTC. It translates to CASSQDLGQGAPGGYTF.